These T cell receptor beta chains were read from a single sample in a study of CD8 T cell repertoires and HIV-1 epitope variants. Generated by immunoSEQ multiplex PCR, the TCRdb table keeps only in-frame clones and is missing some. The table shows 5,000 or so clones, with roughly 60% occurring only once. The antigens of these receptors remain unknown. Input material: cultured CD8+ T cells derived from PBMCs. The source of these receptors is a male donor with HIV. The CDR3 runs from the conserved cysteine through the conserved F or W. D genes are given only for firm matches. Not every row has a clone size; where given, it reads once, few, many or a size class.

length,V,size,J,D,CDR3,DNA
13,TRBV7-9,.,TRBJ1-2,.,CASTFLGNYGYTF,TGTGCCAGCACCTTCCTCGGGAACTATGGCTACACCTTC
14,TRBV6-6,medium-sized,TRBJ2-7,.,CASSPGAITYEQYF,TGTGCCAGCAGCCCCGGGGCGATTACCTACGAGCAGTACTTC
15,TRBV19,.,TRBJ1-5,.,CASTLGGISNQPQHF,TGTGCCAGTACCCTTGGGGGGATTAGCAATCAGCCCCAGCATTTT
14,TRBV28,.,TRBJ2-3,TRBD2,CASRRDYDTDTQYF,TGTGCCAGCAGACGGGACTACGACACAGATACGCAGTATTTT
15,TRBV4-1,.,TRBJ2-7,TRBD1,CASSQSWTGTYEQYF,TGCGCCAGCAGCCAATCCTGGACAGGCACCTACGAGCAGTACTTC
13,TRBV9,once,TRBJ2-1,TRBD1,CASSAGTGQEQFF,TGTGCCAGCAGCGCCGGGACAGGGCAAGAGCAGTTCTTC
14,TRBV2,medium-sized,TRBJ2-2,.,CASSTGTGSWELFF,TGTGCCAGCAGCACCGGGACTGGCTCCTGGGAGCTGTTTTTT
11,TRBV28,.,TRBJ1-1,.,CASSSSTRAFF,TGTGCCAGCAGTTCGAGCACTAGGGCTTTCTTT
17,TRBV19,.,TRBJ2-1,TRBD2,CASSTLTLAGPYNEQFF,TGTGCCAGTAGTACCCTCACCTTAGCGGGGCCCTACAATGAGCAGTTCTTC
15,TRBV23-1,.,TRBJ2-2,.,CASSQSTLYTGELFF,TGCGCCAGCAGTCAATCGACCCTCTACACCGGGGAGCTGTTTTTT
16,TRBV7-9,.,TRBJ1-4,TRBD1,CASSLPQGALNEKLFF,TGTGCCAGCAGCCTGCCCCAGGGGGCCCTAAATGAAAAACTGTTTTTT
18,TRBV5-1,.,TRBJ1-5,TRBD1,CASSLTPKRDRVNQPQHF,TGCGCCAGCAGCCTAACACCAAAACGGGACAGGGTCAATCAGCCCCAGCATTTT
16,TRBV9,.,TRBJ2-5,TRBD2,CASSAASGGTQETQYF,TGTGCCAGCAGCGCCGCTTCCGGGGGGACCCAAGAGACCCAGTACTTC
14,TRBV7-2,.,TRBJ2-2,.,CAINGRFNTGELFF,TGTGCCATAAACGGACGATTTAACACCGGGGAGCTGTTTTTT
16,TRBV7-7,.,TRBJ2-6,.,CASSQCSQSRANVLTF,TGTGCCAGCAGCCAGTGTTCACAAAGTCGGGCCAACGTCCTGACTTTC
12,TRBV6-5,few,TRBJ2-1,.,CASSPGGGEQFF,TGTGCCAGCAGTCCTGGGGGTGGCGAGCAGTTCTTC
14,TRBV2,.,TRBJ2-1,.,CASRPKGSYNEQFF,TGTGCCAGCAGACCCAAAGGCTCCTACAATGAGCAGTTCTTC
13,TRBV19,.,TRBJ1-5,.,CASSLDEIQPQHF,TGTGCCAGTAGTCTCGACGAAATCCAGCCCCAGCATTTT
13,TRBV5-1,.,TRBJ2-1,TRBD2,CASRSGLAVEQFF,TGCGCCAGCAGATCTGGACTAGCTGTTGAGCAGTTCTTC
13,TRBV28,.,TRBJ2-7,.,CASSWLGDDEQYF,TGTGCCAGCAGTTGGCTGGGTGACGACGAGCAGTACTTC
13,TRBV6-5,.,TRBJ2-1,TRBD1,CASRDSSYNEQFF,TGTGCCAGTCGGGACAGCTCCTACAATGAGCAGTTCTTC
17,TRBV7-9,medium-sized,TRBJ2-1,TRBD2,CASSLIAGGGSYNEQFF,TGTGCCAGCAGCTTAATAGCGGGGGGTGGCTCCTACAATGAGCAGTTCTTC
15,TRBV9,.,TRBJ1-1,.,CASSVEGRLNTEAFF,TGTGCCAGCAGCGTAGAAGGGCGGTTGAACACTGAAGCTTTCTTT
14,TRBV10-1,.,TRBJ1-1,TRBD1,CASGSRGPNTEAFF,TGCGCCAGCGGGAGCAGGGGGCCGAACACTGAAGCTTTCTTT
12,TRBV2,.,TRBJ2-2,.,CASERGTGELFF,TGTGCCAGCGAGAGGGGTACCGGGGAGCTGTTTTTT
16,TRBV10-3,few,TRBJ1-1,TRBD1,CAISAGDAGTADEAFF,TGTGCCATCAGTGCCGGAGACGCGGGGACAGCTGATGAAGCTTTCTTT
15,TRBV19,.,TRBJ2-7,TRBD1,CASSAYPGQAYEQYF,TGTGCCAGTAGCGCCTACCCGGGACAGGCCTACGAGCAGTACTTC
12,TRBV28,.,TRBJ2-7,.,CASSPLVYEQYF,TGTGCCAGCAGCCCCTTGGTCTACGAGCAGTACTTC
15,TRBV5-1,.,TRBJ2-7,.,CASSFLTGPSYEQYF,TGCGCCAGCAGCTTTCTGACGGGACCCTCCTACGAGCAGTACTTC
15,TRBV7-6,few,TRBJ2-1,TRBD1,CASSQDRGPYNEQFF,TGTGCCAGCAGTCAGGACAGGGGGCCCTACAATGAGCAGTTCTTC
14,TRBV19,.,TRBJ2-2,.,CASSSGQSGGELFF,TGTGCCAGTAGCTCCGGACAGTCAGGGGGGGAGCTGTTTTTT
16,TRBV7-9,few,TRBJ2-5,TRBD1,CASSPLPGQGEETQYF,TGTGCCAGCAGCCCCCTCCCGGGACAGGGAGAGGAGACCCAGTACTTC
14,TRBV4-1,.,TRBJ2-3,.,CASSQDVGADTQYF,TGCGCCAGCAGCCAAGATGTGGGGGCTGATACGCAGTATTTT
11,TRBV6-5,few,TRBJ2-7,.,CASMGGYEQYF,TGTGCCAGCATGGGGGGCTACGAGCAGTACTTC
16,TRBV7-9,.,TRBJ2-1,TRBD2,CASSPLRTSPYNEQFF,TGTGCCAGCAGCCCACTAAGGACTAGCCCCTACAATGAGCAGTTCTTC
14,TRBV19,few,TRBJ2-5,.,CASSIGGGRETQYF,TGTGCCAGTAGTATAGGTGGGGGTAGAGAGACCCAGTACTTC
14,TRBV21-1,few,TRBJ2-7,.,CASSKAGGRYEQYF,TGTGCCAGCAGCAAAGCGGGAGGCAGGTACGAGCAGTACTTC
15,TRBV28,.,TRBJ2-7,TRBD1,CASSRPGQGVYEQYF,TGTGCCAGCAGCCGACCGGGACAGGGAGTCTACGAGCAGTACTTC
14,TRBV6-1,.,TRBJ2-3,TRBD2,CASKLAGLSDTQYF,TGTGCCAGCAAACTAGCGGGGTTATCCGATACGCAGTATTTT
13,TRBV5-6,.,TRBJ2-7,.,CASSLVGSYEQYF,TGTGCCAGCAGCTTGGTGGGATCCTACGAGCAGTACTTC
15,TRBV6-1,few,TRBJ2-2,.,CASDAGSWVGGELFF,TGTGCCAGCGACGCCGGTAGCTGGGTGGGCGGGGAGCTGTTTTTT